Described below is a single TCR beta chain sequence and its context. As yet, its antigen is unknown. The data are from a study of T cell clusters in autoimmune cytopenias. Multiplex touch-down PCR amplified TRB using TRB-A and TRB-B pools in one tube. Reanalyzing the multiplex PCR reads, TCRdb keeps one entry per CDR3 protein, without DNA. Here the sample table reports around 9,500 distinct CDR3 sequences. Each sample's input was roughly 230 ng genomic DNA, 35,000 to 40,000 genome equivalents. Whole-study findings and limits: Primary autoimmune cytopenia patients appeared to lack physiological T cell clusters present in healthy donors.

Germline V CDR1 and CDR2: SGHRS, YFSETQ. The CDR3 runs 13 residues. The TCR comes from a human donor with an autoimmune cytopenia or autoimmune hepatitis (not recorded which). The V call is TRBV5-1, the J call TRBJ1-6. The sequenced sample was peripheral blood. CDR3 in amino acids: CASSFQDNSPLHF.